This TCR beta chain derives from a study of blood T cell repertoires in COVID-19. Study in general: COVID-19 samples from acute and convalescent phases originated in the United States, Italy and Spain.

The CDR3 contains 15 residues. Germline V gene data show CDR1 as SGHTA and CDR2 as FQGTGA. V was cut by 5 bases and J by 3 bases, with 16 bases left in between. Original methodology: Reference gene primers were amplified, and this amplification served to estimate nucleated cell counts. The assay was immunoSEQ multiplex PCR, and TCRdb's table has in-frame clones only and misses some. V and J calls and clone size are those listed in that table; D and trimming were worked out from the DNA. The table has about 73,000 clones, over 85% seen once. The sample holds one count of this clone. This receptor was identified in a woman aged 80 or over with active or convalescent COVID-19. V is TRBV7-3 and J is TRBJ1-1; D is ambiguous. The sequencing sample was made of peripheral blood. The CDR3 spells CASSEKQGGYTEAFF. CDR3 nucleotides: TGTGCCAGCAGCGAAAAACAAGGAGGGTACACTGAAGCTTTCTTT.